This entry lists 12 T cell receptor beta chains sequenced from one sample in a study of blood T cell repertoires in COVID-19. Assay used: immunoSEQ multiplex PCR; TCRdb lists only in-frame clones, some missing. This table has 200,000 to 250,000 clones, approximately 84% appearing once. Sequencing used peripheral blood. Receptors originate from a woman aged 80 or over with acute or convalescent COVID-19.

Of note for this clone: The sample carries other DNA sequences with the same CDR3. CDR3 sequence: CASNIGGGPGGYTF. The CDR3 DNA is TGTGCCAGCAATATCGGCGGGGGCCCGGGGGGCTACACCTTC. The chain combines TRBV5-8 with TRBJ1-2, with D possibly being TRBD1 (6 bases). The CDR3 runs to 14 residues. Trimming left V 6 bases short and J 8 bases short, with 20 bases between. Germline loops: CDR1 SGHTS, CDR2 YDEGEE.

V is TRBV5-1 and J is TRBJ2-5, with 7 bases lining up with TRBD2. CDR1 is SGHRS, CDR2 YFSETQ, per germline. V shed 5 bases, J shed 1 base, and the junction held 8 bases outside the gene matches. The CDR3 spans 15 residues. In DNA, the CDR3 is TGCGCCAGCAGGGCGCGGACTAGTCCCCAAGAGACCCAGTACTTC. Encoded protein: CASRARTSPQETQYF.

V gene TRBV5-1 combines with J gene TRBJ2-3; 11 positions match TRBD2. Germline loops: CDR1 SGHRS, CDR2 YFSETQ. Trimming removed 2 bases from V and 0 bases from J; junction bases left unmatched: 5. The CDR3 runs to 17 residues. The CDR3 DNA reads as TGCGCCAGCAGCTTACCGGGGACTAGCGGAAGCACAGATACGCAGTATTTT. Translation: CASSLPGTSGSTDTQYF.

The V gene is TRBV13, the J gene TRBJ1-1, with TRBD1 matching 8 bases. CDR3 length: 14 amino acids. Trimming cost V 6 bases and J 3 bases; bases outside gene matches: 6. Germline CDR1 PRHDT, CDR2 FYEKMQ (reference sequence). The CDR3 coding sequence is TGTGCCAGCAGTTACAGGGGGTGGGACACTGAAGCTTTCTTT. It is translated as CASSYRGWDTEAFF.

The rearrangement links TRBV5-1 to TRBJ1-5; D might be TRBD1 (6 bases). Trimming stripped 0 bases from V and 4 bases from J, with 8 bases between. The CDR3 loop spans 14 amino acids. Germline V gene sequence: CDR1 SGHRS, CDR2 YFSETQ. The CDR3 region has the DNA TGCGCCAGCAGCTTGGGTGGACAGAATCAGCCCCAGCATTTT. It encodes CASSLGGQNQPQHF. Together with reference TRBV5-1 and TRBJ1-5, the CDR3 gives the full variable domain: KAGVTQTPRYLIKTRGQQVTLSCSPISGHRSVSWYQQTPGQGLQFLFEYFSETQRNKGNFPGRFSGRQFSNSRSEMNVSTLELGDSALYLCASSLGGQNQPQHFGDGTRLSIL.

V gene TRBV6-5 combines with J gene TRBJ1-2, with 7 nucleotides matching TRBD1. The CDR3 runs to 15 residues. The germline gives CDR1 MNHEY, CDR2 SVGAGI. The trim removed 4 bases at V and 0 bases at J, leaving 5 bases unmatched. CDR3 DNA: TGTGCCAGCAGTTTGCGGACAGGAGCTAACTATGGCTACACCTTC. As protein: CASSLRTGANYGYTF.

This clone has only a few counts. The chain couples TRBV14 to TRBJ1-1; a possible D gene is TRBD1 (5 bases). The ends were cut back, 4 bases at V and 1 base at J, with 13 bases in the middle. Germline V gene sequence: CDR1 SGHDN, CDR2 FVKESK. This CDR3 has 15 residues. The CDR3 DNA sequence: TGTGCCAGCAGCCGCCTCGGGGGGAGGAACACTGAAGCTTTCTTT. It encodes CASSRLGGRNTEAFF.

This clone was recorded only once. CDR3 nucleotide sequence: TGTGCCAGCAGCTTAGGGGGGACAGCCTACTCTGGAAACACCATATATTTT. Translating it yields CASSLGGTAYSGNTIYF. The chain is built from TRBV7-2 and TRBJ1-3, with 7 bases lining up with TRBD1. Per the germline V gene, CDR1 is SGHTA and CDR2 is FQGNSA. With 1 base clipped from V and 0 bases from J, the junction kept 6 bases outside the gene matches. The CDR3 is made up of 17 amino acids. Variable domain in full (rest from reference TRBV7-2 and TRBJ1-3): GAGVSQSPSNKVTEKGKDVELRCDPISGHTALYWYRQSLGQGLEFLIYFQGNSAPDKSGLPSDRFSAERTGGSVSTLTIQRTQQEDSAVYLCASSLGGTAYSGNTIYFGEGSWLTVV.

This clone was counted once. The CDR3 reads CASSYGGEKLFF. In DNA form, the CDR3 reads TGTGCCAGCAGTTACGGAGGTGAAAAACTGTTTTTT. The chain uses TRBV6-5 and TRBJ1-4; no clear D. The CDR3 has 12 residues. V dropped 2 bases and J dropped 7 bases, with 5 bases sitting between them. Germline V gene sequence: CDR1 MNHEY, CDR2 SVGAGI.

The chain has TRBV6-5 and TRBJ2-7; 8 bases are a match to TRBD1. V was clipped by 6 bases and J by 2 bases; unmatched bases: 9. Germline V gene data show CDR1 as MNHEY and CDR2 as SVGAGI. The CDR3 is 15 amino acids. Written as DNA, the CDR3 is TGTGCCAGCAGGATAGGACAGGGATCAACCTACGAGCAGTACTTC. Encoded protein: CASRIGQGSTYEQYF.

The chain is built from TRBV7-2 and TRBJ2-5, with D perhaps matching TRBD2 (6 bases). CDR1 is SGHTA, CDR2 FQGNSA, per germline. V was trimmed by 5 bases and J by 5 bases, leaving 12 bases between them. CDR3 length equals 13 residues. The CDR3, as DNA: TGTGCCAGCAGCGGTGGAGGAGGGGAGACCCAGTACTTC. It is translated as CASSGGGGETQYF.

This chain uses TRBV9 with TRBJ2-7; 10 positions match TRBD2. Germline V gives CDR1 SGDLS, CDR2 YYNGEE. Trimming removed 4 bases from V and 5 bases from J; junction bases left unmatched: 12. The CDR3 has 16 residues. CDR3 residues: CASSPNAAGGRDEQYF. DNA of the CDR3: TGTGCCAGCAGCCCAAATGCAGCGGGGGGGCGAGACGAGCAGTACTTC.